These T cell receptor beta chains were read from a single sample in a study of PD-1 blockade in classical Hodgkin lymphoma. TCRdb's table, derived via immunoSEQ multiplex PCR, lists solely in-frame clones and lacks some. The profile shows over 25,000 clones, over 60% of them singletons. This material consisted of peripheral blood mononuclear cells (PBMCs), taken before the fourth cycle of nivolumab. Receptors were obtained from a human donor with classical Hodgkin lymphoma. The CDR3 runs from the conserved cysteine through the conserved F or W. D genes are given only for firm matches. Part of the rows lack a size; the others show once, few, many or a class for expanded clones.

CAISDAGEQYF,TGTGCCATCAGTGATGCGGGGGAGCAGTACTTC,NA,TRBJ2-7,TRBV10-3,NA
CASSRTVYGYTF,TGTGCCAGCAGCCGGACAGTCTATGGCTACACCTTC,NA,TRBJ1-2,TRBV14,NA
CASNFENYNTEAFF,TGTGCCTCCAATTTCGAGAATTATAACACTGAAGCTTTCTTT,NA,TRBJ1-1,TRBV10-3,NA
CASSARDFTYQETQYF,TGTGCCAGCAGCGCCCGGGACTTCACGTACCAAGAGACCCAGTACTTC,NA,TRBJ2-5,TRBV28,NA
CASTPQQGSNQPQHF,TGTGCCAGCACCCCGCAACAGGGGAGCAATCAGCCCCAGCATTTT,TRBD1,TRBJ1-5,TRBV2,NA
CASSFITSGGPLTYEQYF,TGTGCCAGCAGCTTTATAACTAGCGGGGGCCCTTTAACCTACGAGCAGTACTTC,TRBD2,TRBJ2-7,TRBV7-8,NA
CASRRDREPNQPQHF,TGTGCCAGCAGAAGGGACAGGGAGCCTAATCAGCCCCAGCATTTT,TRBD1,TRBJ1-5,TRBV27,NA
CASSLWDLGPDTQYF,TGTGCCAGCAGCTTGTGGGACCTGGGCCCAGATACGCAGTATTTT,NA,TRBJ2-3,TRBV5-4,NA
CATSRDLGIEQYF,TGTGCCACCAGCAGAGATCTTGGGATTGAGCAGTACTTC,NA,TRBJ2-7,TRBV15,few
CASSARQGNQPQHF,TGTGCCAGCAGCGCCCGACAGGGTAATCAGCCCCAGCATTTT,TRBD1,TRBJ1-5,TRBV6-5,NA
CASGGQDSYEQYF,TGCGCCAGCGGGGGACAGGACTCTTACGAGCAGTACTTC,TRBD1,TRBJ2-7,TRBV5-1,NA
CASSTLSSGGNNEQFF,TGTGCCAGTAGTACCCTTTCTAGCGGGGGAAACAATGAGCAGTTCTTC,TRBD2,TRBJ2-1,TRBV19,NA
CASSSHDRVYEQYF,TGTGCCAGCAGCTCACATGACAGGGTCTACGAGCAGTACTTC,TRBD1,TRBJ2-7,TRBV7-6,NA
CASSIVAANTEAFF,TGTGCCAGTAGTATAGTCGCGGCCAACACTGAAGCTTTCTTT,NA,TRBJ1-1,TRBV19,NA
CASSLGQGYNNQPQHF,TGTGCCAGCAGCTTGGGCCAGGGTTACAACAATCAGCCCCAGCATTTT,NA,TRBJ1-5,TRBV5-5,NA
CASSLGVGGGGSYNEQFF,TGTGCCAGCAGCTTAGGAGTTGGAGGGGGCGGATCCTACAATGAGCAGTTCTTC,NA,TRBJ2-1,TRBV7-6,NA
CASSYATGSGYNEQFF,TGTGCCAGCAGTTACGCGACAGGGTCCGGCTACAATGAGCAGTTCTTC,TRBD1,TRBJ2-1,TRBV6-5,NA
CASSQVQGADEKLFF,TGTGCCAGCAGCCAAGTACAGGGGGCAGATGAAAAACTGTTTTTT,TRBD1,TRBJ1-4,TRBV4-2,few
CASSVGIGTGGRTGELFF,TGTGCCAGCAGCGTAGGAATTGGGACGGGAGGTCGCACCGGGGAGCTGTTTTTT,TRBD2,TRBJ2-2,TRBV9,NA
CASSRAPNYGYTF,TGTGCCAGCAGTCGGGCGCCAAACTATGGCTACACCTTC,NA,TRBJ1-2,TRBV2,NA
CASARAPVRTDTQYF,TGTGCCAGCGCGCGGGCCCCTGTTCGCACAGATACGCAGTATTTT,NA,TRBJ2-3,TRBV27,few
CASSQELASSSYEQYF,TGTGCCAGCAGCCAGGAACTAGCGTCTAGCTCCTACGAGCAGTACTTC,TRBD2,TRBJ2-7,TRBV7-3,NA
CASSLEAGTGFPLKDGYTF,TGCGCCAGCAGCTTGGAGGCCGGGACAGGGTTCCCCTTGAAGGATGGCTACACCTTC,TRBD1,TRBJ1-2,TRBV5-1,NA
CASRTQGADGYTF,TGTGCCAGTAGGACACAGGGGGCGGATGGCTACACCTTC,TRBD1,TRBJ1-2,TRBV19,NA
CAWSLGLSYEQYF,TGTGCCTGGAGTTTGGGACTCTCATACGAGCAGTACTTC,NA,TRBJ2-7,TRBV30,NA
CASSVGRTGAGELFF,TGTGCCAGCAGCGTAGGTCGGACAGGGGCCGGGGAGCTGTTTTTT,TRBD1,TRBJ2-2,TRBV9,NA
CASSSSDTKDIQYF,TGTGCCAGCAGCTCCTCGGACACAAAAGACATTCAGTACTTC,NA,TRBJ2-4,TRBV28,NA
CASSIVPGWSNQPQHF,TGTGCCAGTAGTATAGTGCCGGGTTGGAGCAATCAGCCCCAGCATTTT,NA,TRBJ1-5,TRBV19,NA
CASSMESNQPQHF,TGTGCCAGTAGTATGGAGAGCAATCAGCCCCAGCATTTT,NA,TRBJ1-5,TRBV19,medium-sized
CSVPGGLAGAYNEQFF,TGCAGCGTTCCGGGGGGTCTAGCGGGAGCCTACAATGAGCAGTTCTTC,TRBD2,TRBJ2-1,TRBV29-1,NA
CASSPGTGPNEQYF,TGTGCCAGCTCACCAGGGACAGGTCCTAACGAGCAGTACTTC,TRBD1,TRBJ2-7,TRBV18,NA
CASSLGGSSDTQYF,TGTGCCAGCAGCTTGGGCGGGAGTTCAGATACGCAGTATTTT,TRBD2,TRBJ2-3,TRBV7-2,NA
CASSYLETYNEQFF,TGTGCCAGCAGTTATCTGGAGACCTACAATGAGCAGTTCTTC,NA,TRBJ2-1,TRBV6-6,NA
CASTGQGIRTEAFF,TGTGCCAGCACGGGACAGGGTATAAGAACTGAAGCTTTCTTT,TRBD1,TRBJ1-1,TRBV6-5,NA
CASAGTGGTGWQPQHF,TGTGCCAGCGCGGGGACAGGCGGTACCGGGTGGCAGCCCCAGCATTTT,TRBD1,TRBJ1-5,TRBV27,NA
CAISEAPPTDTQYF,TGTGCCATCAGTGAGGCCCCCCCAACAGATACGCAGTATTTT,NA,TRBJ2-3,TRBV10-3,NA
CASSRQGLGDIQYF,TGCGCCAGCAGCAGACAGGGGCTAGGAGACATTCAGTACTTC,TRBD1,TRBJ2-4,TRBV10-2,NA
CASSHTTSYEQYF,TGTGCCAGCAGCCATACGACATCCTACGAGCAGTACTTC,NA,TRBJ2-7,TRBV4-2,NA
CASSLTGNVHSAGELFF,TGTGCCAGCAGCCTAACAGGAAATGTTCACAGCGCCGGGGAGCTGTTTTTT,NA,TRBJ2-2,TRBV5-5,once
CASRGTGGSFKETQYF,TGTGCCAGCAGGGGGACAGGGGGATCGTTTAAAGAGACCCAGTACTTC,TRBD1,TRBJ2-5,TRBV5-8,once
CASSSTIGPQHF,TGTGCCAGCAGCTCCACAATCGGGCCCCAGCATTTT,NA,TRBJ1-5,TRBV5-8,NA
CASSRAGTGGGYGYTF,TGTGCCAGCAGCCGCGCCGGGACAGGGGGTGGCTATGGCTACACCTTC,TRBD1,TRBJ1-2,TRBV14,NA
CAISESSQADTQYF,TGTGCCATCAGTGAGTCGTCCCAGGCAGATACGCAGTATTTT,NA,TRBJ2-3,TRBV10-3,NA
CASSQVGDLGQGYTF,TGCGCCAGCAGCCAAGTCGGGGACCTGGGGCAGGGCTACACCTTC,NA,TRBJ1-2,TRBV4-3,NA
CASSSWGPAEKLFF,TGTGCCAGCAGCTCATGGGGGCCGGCTGAAAAACTGTTTTTT,NA,TRBJ1-4,TRBV7-9,NA
CASSRQARYGYTF,TGTGCCAGCAGCCGGCAGGCTCGCTATGGCTACACCTTC,NA,TRBJ1-2,TRBV14,NA
CASLRALTTDTQYF,TGTGCCAGCCTGCGGGCCCTAACCACAGATACGCAGTATTTT,NA,TRBJ2-3,TRBV6-1,few
CASSFGTGIQETQYF,TGCGCCAGCAGCTTCGGAACAGGGATACAAGAGACCCAGTACTTC,NA,TRBJ2-5,TRBV5-1,NA